This note documents a single T cell receptor beta chain sequence. The data were taken from a study of T cell responses to AZD1222 COVID-19 vaccine. TCRdb's table, derived via immunoSEQ multiplex PCR, lists solely in-frame clones and lacks some. The sample has roughly 260,000 clones, approximately 93% seen once. The sample was peripheral blood, taken on day 0 of AZD1222 vaccination. This clonotype was sampled from an adult in good health.

The CDR3 region is CASSLRTGELFF. The CDR3, as DNA: TGTGCCAGCAGCTTAAGGACCGGGGAGCTGTTTTTT. The chain joins TRBV7-3 to TRBJ2-2; D gene ambiguous. The V gene's germline CDR1 is SGHTA and CDR2 FQGTGA. V shed 1 base and J shed 5 bases, with 2 bases lying between them. CDR3 length equals 12 residues.